These 25 T cell receptor beta chains were sequenced from one sample in a study of cytomegalovirus exposure and HLA in healthy donors. 13 Jbeta primers and 60 Vbeta primers were used for the PCR. Profiled with immunoSEQ multiplex PCR; TCRdb holds only in-frame clones, not every one. The data hold tens of thousands of clones, with under 75% observed a single time. The sample comprised PBMCs. Receptors originate from a human donor in good health.

V gene TRBV4-1 combines with J gene TRBJ2-5; 12 bases align to TRBD2. CDR1 MGHRA and CDR2 YSYEKL come from the germline V gene. This CDR3 is built from 15 residues. V was clipped by 5 bases and J by 4 bases; unmatched bases: 5. Written as DNA, the CDR3 is TGCGCCAGCAGCAAGACTAGCGGGGGCTTAGAGACCCAGTACTTC. Its protein product is CASSKTSGGLETQYF.

V is TRBV5-4 and J is TRBJ2-7; D unclear. This CDR3 has 11 amino acids. The V gene's germline CDR1 is SGHNT and CDR2 YYREEE (reference sequence). The V end was cut by 4 bases, the J end by 5 bases, with 7 bases between. CDR3 nucleotide sequence: TGTGCCAGCAGCACCCGGGACGAGCAGTACTTC. This sequence encodes CASSTRDEQYF.

The gene calls are TRBV5-4 and TRBJ2-7; 7 bases agree with TRBD1. The CDR3 length is 15 residues. Trimming at V came to 5 bases and at J to 2 bases, leaving 10 bases not matched to a gene. Germline values: CDR1 SGHNT, CDR2 YYREEE (reference sequence). CDR3 bases: TGTGCCAGCAGGGAGACAGGGAAAACGACCTACGAGCAGTACTTC. Amino acid sequence: CASRETGKTTYEQYF.

The chain uses TRBV9 and TRBJ2-1; D remains ambiguous. The germline V gene has CDR1 SGDLS and CDR2 YYNGEE. V was clipped by 0 bases and J by 7 bases, with 14 bases between them. This CDR3 spans 15 amino acids. DNA of the CDR3: TGTGCCAGCAGCGTAGGGGTTACTCCTAGGAATGAGCAGTTCTTC. This gives the protein CASSVGVTPRNEQFF. Based on the CDR3 plus reference TRBV9 and TRBJ2-1, the full variable domain is DSGVTQTPKHLITATGQRVTLRCSPRSGDLSVYWYQQSLDQGLQFLIQYYNGEERAKGNILERFSAQQFPDLHSELNLSSLELGDSALYFCASSVGVTPRNEQFFGPGTRLTVL.

This chain connects TRBV9 to TRBJ1-1; 9 positions match TRBD1. V lost 3 bases to trimming and J lost 3 bases; unmatched junction nucleotides: 6. Germline CDR1 and CDR2: SGDLS and YYNGEE. The CDR3 contains 15 residues. The CDR3, as DNA: TGTGCCAGCAGCGCCGGGGGACAGGGCCACACTGAAGCTTTCTTT. As protein: CASSAGGQGHTEAFF.

The sample holds a few counts of this clone. The rearrangement joins TRBV19 to TRBJ1-1, with a weak D call TRBD1 (5 bases). The germline V and J ends were trimmed by 9 bases and 4 bases, with 15 bases remaining between them. The CDR3 has 13 residues. Germline CDR1 LNHDA, CDR2 SQIVND (reference sequence). In DNA form, the CDR3 reads TGTGCCAGCCTTCGACAGAGAGGCACTGAAGCTTTCTTT. Translating gives CASLRQRGTEAFF.

This rearrangement joins TRBV6-5 to TRBJ1-1; 8 nucleotides align to TRBD1. This CDR3 has 14 amino acids. CDR1 and CDR2 (germline): MNHEY, SVGAGI. Losses at the gene ends were 6 bases for V and 9 bases for J; bases not matched to a gene: 12. The CDR3 coding sequence is TGTGCCAGCAGAAGTCACTACAGGGGGGTGAAAGCTTTCTTT. Translated, it gives CASRSHYRGVKAFF.

The rearrangement joins TRBV21-1 to TRBJ1-2; the DNA was not used to check the table's D call, TRBD1. TRBV21-1 is a documented pseudogene. This CDR3 has 16 amino acids. CDR3 protein: CASSRQGQGNGYGYTF. CDR3 nucleotide sequence: TGTGCCAGCAGCAGGCAGGGACAGGGGAATGGCTATGGCTACACCTTC.

The chain is built from TRBV11-2 and TRBJ1-1; D might be TRBD1 (6 bases). There are 15 residues in the CDR3. In germline, CDR1 is SGHAT, CDR2 FQNNGV. V lost 4 bases and J lost 1, with 13 bases in between. CDR3 residues: CASSSQTTGNTEAFF. CDR3 coding DNA: TGTGCCAGCAGCTCCCAGACGACAGGGAACACTGAAGCTTTCTTT.

This clone was seen only a few times. This chain connects TRBV2 to TRBJ1-4, with D possibly being TRBD1 (6 bases). V was trimmed by 6 bases and J by 8 bases, leaving 16 bases between them. CDR1 is SNHLY, CDR2 FYNNEI, per germline. The CDR3 is 14 amino acids. This chain's CDR3 is CASSTRGVGEKLFF. The CDR3 nucleotides read TGTGCCAGCAGCACCAGGGGAGTCGGGGAAAAACTGTTTTTT.

The chain uses TRBV4-1 and TRBJ1-3; D is possibly TRBD1 (5 bases). Trimming removed 0 bases from V and 0 bases from J, with 15 bases in between. Looked up from germline, CDR1 is MGHRA and CDR2 is YSYEKL. The CDR3 totals 18 residues. This CDR3 is CASSQEGGVPNSGNTIYF. The CDR3 DNA sequence: TGCGCCAGCAGCCAAGAGGGGGGGGTCCCGAACTCTGGAAACACCATATATTTT.

The chain has TRBV11-2 and TRBJ2-1; weak D call: TRBD2 (5 bases). The CDR3 has 12 amino acids. Germline CDR1 and CDR2: SGHAT and FQNNGV. V dropped 5 bases and J dropped 9 bases, with 11 bases sitting between them. This chain's CDR3 is CASSPDLPEQFF. CDR3 in DNA: TGTGCCAGCAGCCCGGACTTACCTGAGCAGTTCTTC.

The chain combines TRBV7-2 with TRBJ2-7, with D possibly matching TRBD2 (6 bases). The CDR3 spans 15 residues. Germline V gene sequence: CDR1 SGHTA, CDR2 FQGNSA. V was trimmed by 1 base and J by 2 bases, leaving 12 bases between them. CDR3 sequence: CASSLVSGGTYEQYF. The DNA for the CDR3 is TGTGCCAGCAGCTTAGTTTCCGGCGGGACCTACGAGCAGTACTTC.

This clone showed up just once. V gene TRBV7-6 combines with J gene TRBJ2-3; 12 positions match TRBD1. J gave up 4 bases and V 2 bases, and 13 bases lay outside the gene matches. The CDR3 runs 19 residues. CDR1 is SGHVS, CDR2 FNYEAQ, per germline. The CDR3 DNA reads as TGTGCCAGCAGCTTAATTCCGGGACAGGGGGCCTATGGGGCAGATACGCAGTATTTT. It translates to CASSLIPGQGAYGADTQYF.

The chain is built from TRBV4-2 and TRBJ1-1; 10 positions match TRBD1. V shed 3 bases, J shed 6 bases, and the junction held 13 bases outside the gene matches. The CDR3 consists of 17 residues. Germline V lookup: CDR1 LGHNA, CDR2 YNFKEQ. In nucleotides, the CDR3 is TGTGCCAGCAGCCAGAGTAACACCGGGACAGGGGCAGCTGAAGCTTTCTTT. Its protein product is CASSQSNTGTGAAEAFF.

Here the CDR3 reads CASSLQGAALGVTIYF. For the CDR3, the DNA is TGTGCCAGCAGCTTGCAGGGGGCCGCGCTCGGGGTCACCATATATTTT. V is TRBV7-2 and J is TRBJ1-3, with 8 bases lining up with TRBD1. The CDR3 has 16 residues. CDR1 SGHTA and CDR2 FQGNSA come from the germline V gene. The V gene end was trimmed by 3 bases and the J gene end by 9 bases; junction bases not matched to a gene: 13.

The chain is built from TRBV6-6 and TRBJ2-1; 12 bases are shared with TRBD2. The germline gives CDR1 MNHNY, CDR2 SVGAGI (reference sequence). This CDR3 region has 16 residues. V lost 4 bases and J lost 4; bases outside the gene matches: 5. For the CDR3, the DNA is TGTGCCAGCAGTTCCCCTAGCGGGGGGGGGTACAATGAGCAGTTCTTC. This codes for CASSSPSGGGYNEQFF.

V usage is TRBV5-1 and J usage is TRBJ1-1, with D hard to call. Germline assignment: CDR1 SGHRS and CDR2 YFSETQ. V lost 3 bases, J lost 4 bases, and 10 bases lay in between. There are 13 residues in the CDR3. This CDR3 reads CASSYSGSTEAFF. CDR3 DNA: TGCGCCAGCAGCTATTCGGGTAGCACTGAAGCTTTCTTT.

V gene TRBV19 combines with J gene TRBJ1-5; maybe TRBD1 (6 bases). V lost 5 bases and J 2 bases, leaving 22 bases between the germline ends. This CDR3 has 18 residues. Germline CDR1 reads LNHDA; CDR2 reads SQIVND (reference sequence). CDR3 coding DNA: TGTGCCAGTAGTTCACTCGGGAGGGGGGAGAGGGGCAATCAGCCCCAGCATTTT. Protein: CASSSLGRGERGNQPQHF.

The V gene is TRBV30, the J gene TRBJ2-6; D might be TRBD2 (6 bases). V lost 4 bases to trimming and J lost 2 bases, with 12 bases between them. Germline V CDR1 and CDR2: GTSNPN, SVGIG (reference sequence). There are 15 residues in the CDR3. CDR3 protein: CAWIHGGPGANVLTF. The DNA for the CDR3 is TGTGCCTGGATTCACGGAGGGCCTGGGGCCAACGTCCTGACTTTC.

Only a few counts were recorded for this clone. The chain has TRBV15 and TRBJ1-4; D is ambiguous. V was pared by 5 bases and J by 7 bases, with 14 bases between. The CDR3 totals 14 residues. Germline V lookup: CDR1 LNHNV, CDR2 YYDKDF (reference sequence). DNA of the CDR3: TGTGCCACCAGCTTGGACCCCGGGGTTGAAAAACTGTTTTTT. Residues: CATSLDPGVEKLFF.

The V call is TRBV9, the J call TRBJ1-1; TRBD1 is a possible D gene (6 bases). CDR1 SGDLS and CDR2 YYNGEE come from the germline V gene. Trimming took 0 bases from V and 8 from J, leaving 11 bases between them. This CDR3 comprises 13 residues. CDR3 DNA: TGTGCCAGCAGCGTAGATATCAGGGGAGAAGCTTTCTTT. Protein product: CASSVDIRGEAFF.

This clone was seen once. The junction shows a germline mismatch at one end, possibly a read error. The chain combines TRBV18 with TRBJ2-5, with D maybe TRBD2 (6 bases). Germline lookup yields CDR1 KGHSH and CDR2 LQKENI. The CDR3 has 16 amino acids. CDR3 region: CASSRLGSEYQEAQYF. The CDR3, as DNA: TGTGCCAGCTCACGACTAGGGTCGGAGTACCAAGAGGCCCAGTACTTC.

The J gene is TRBJ1-3, the V gene TRBV18; 7 bases align to TRBD1. This CDR3 region has 20 residues. The germline V gene encodes CDR1 KGHSH and CDR2 LQKENI. The ends lost 2 bases at V and 1 base at J; junction bases unmatched: 17. The CDR3 DNA sequence: TGTGCCAGCTCACCAATACCGGGACAGACAATGAAGGTATCTGGAAACACCATATATTTT. It codes for CASSPIPGQTMKVSGNTIYF.

The gene calls are TRBV15 and TRBJ2-1; TRBD2 matches 9 bases. Germline V lookup: CDR1 LNHNV, CDR2 YYDKDF (reference sequence). Unmatched junction bases numbered 2, after V lost 0 bases and J lost 8 bases. The CDR3 is 14 amino acids. DNA for the CDR3: TGTGCCACCAGCAGAGACCTAGCGGGGCATGAGCAGTTCTTC. Translating it yields CATSRDLAGHEQFF.